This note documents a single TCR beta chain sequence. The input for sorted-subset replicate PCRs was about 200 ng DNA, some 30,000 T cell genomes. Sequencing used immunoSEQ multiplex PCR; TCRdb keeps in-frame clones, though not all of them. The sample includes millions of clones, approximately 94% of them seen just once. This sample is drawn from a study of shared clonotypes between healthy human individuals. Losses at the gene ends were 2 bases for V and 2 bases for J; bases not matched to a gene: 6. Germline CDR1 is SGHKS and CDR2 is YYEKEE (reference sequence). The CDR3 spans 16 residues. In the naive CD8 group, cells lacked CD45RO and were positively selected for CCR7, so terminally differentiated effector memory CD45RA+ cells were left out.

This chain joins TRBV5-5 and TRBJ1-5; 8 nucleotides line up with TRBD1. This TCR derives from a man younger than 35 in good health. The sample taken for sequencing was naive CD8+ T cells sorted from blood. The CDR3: CASSFRETGGNQPQHF. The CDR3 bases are TGTGCCAGCAGCTTCCGGGAGACAGGGGGCAATCAGCCCCAGCATTTT.